The 28 T cell receptor beta chains in this list originate from one sample, sequenced in a study of T cell responses to AZD1222 COVID-19 vaccine (dated by TCRdb to the early 2020s). Libraries were constructed by the immunoSEQ multiplex PCR assay. TCRdb mirrors the immuneACCESS table, restricted to in-frame sequences. Some clones are absent from its copies; in checked studies, under half trace to an unresolved V gene, and the reason for the others is unknown. The sample contains roughly 150,000 clones, approximately 90% of them found a single time. Clones ranked in the top ten supply roughly 1.2% of the sample. The intended sense of this specimen's time point label: about 28 days (+/-7) after the second vaccine dose. The sample consisted of peripheral blood, taken 28 days after the second AZD1222 dose. These TCRs come from an adult who received the AZD1222 COVID-19 vaccine.

The chain recombines TRBV21-1 with TRBJ2-6; the D call TRBD1 from the table was never checked on the DNA. TRBV21-1 is tagged as a pseudogene. This CDR3 spans 20 amino acids. CDR3 in DNA: TGTGCCAGCAGCAAAGCGCTCGGGACAGCAAACTTATCTGGGGCCAACGTCCTGACTTTC. Its translation is CASSKALGTANLSGANVLTF.

V and J are TRBV9 and TRBJ2-5; 10 bases are a match to TRBD2. The CDR3 is 14 amino acids. Germline values: CDR1 SGDLS, CDR2 YYNGEE. V lost 3 bases to trimming and J lost 5 bases; unmatched junction nucleotides: 4. CDR3 amino acids: CASSAAGGLETQYF. In DNA form, the CDR3 reads TGTGCCAGCAGCGCAGCGGGGGGGCTTGAGACCCAGTACTTC.

The gene calls are TRBV7-2 and TRBJ2-7; tentative D call: TRBD2 (7 bases). Trimming pared 1 base from V and 2 bases from J, leaving 15 bases between. The CDR3 is 16 residues long. Germline V lookup: CDR1 SGHTA, CDR2 FQGNSA. This CDR3 is CASSLVGGGPPYEQYF. CDR3 nucleotide sequence: TGTGCCAGCAGCTTAGTAGGCGGGGGCCCCCCCTACGAGCAGTACTTC.

This clone was counted a single time. This chain connects TRBV27 to TRBJ2-7, with D perhaps TRBD1 or TRBD2 (5 bases each). V lost 3 bases and J 9 bases, leaving 9 bases between the germline ends. CDR1 and CDR2 (germline): MNHEY, SMNVEV (reference sequence). The CDR3 has 11 amino acids. CDR3 loop: CASSFGDGQYF. DNA for the CDR3: TGTGCCAGCAGTTTCGGGGACGGGCAGTACTTC.

This clone has only a few counts. The chain joins TRBV24-1 to TRBJ1-2; 8 bases are a match to TRBD1. The germline V gene has CDR1 KGHDR and CDR2 SFDVKD. The CDR3 runs 14 residues. The V gene end was trimmed by 3 bases and the J gene end by 7 bases; junction bases not matched to a gene: 6. The DNA of the CDR3 is TGTGCCACCAGTGATACGGACAGGGCTTCTGGCTACACCTTC. Translated, it gives CATSDTDRASGYTF.

The count of this clone is one. This chain joins TRBV4-3 and TRBJ2-1; the match to TRBD2 covers 14 bases. Germline CDR1 is LGHNA and CDR2 is YSLEER. Trimming removed 4 bases from V and 10 bases from J; junction bases left unmatched: 9. CDR3 length: 16 amino acids. CDR3 nucleotides: TGCGCCAGCAGCCCCCGACTAGCGGGGGGGCCGCGGGAGCAGTTCTTC. This codes for CASSPRLAGGPREQFF.

This rearrangement joins TRBV28 to TRBJ2-3, with unresolved D. The CDR3 has 14 residues. Per germline, CDR1 MDHEN and CDR2 SYDVKM. V was shortened by 3 bases and J by 2 bases, with 9 bases between the two germline ends. The DNA of the CDR3 is TGTGCCAGCAGTTTGATAGGGAACACAGATACGCAGTATTTT. It is translated as CASSLIGNTDTQYF.

J is TRBJ1-4 and V is TRBV5-1; possible D gene TRBD1, 5 bases. V dropped 0 bases and J dropped 8 bases, with 8 bases sitting between them. CDR1 SGHRS and CDR2 YFSETQ come from the germline V gene. The CDR3 spans 13 residues. CDR3 nucleotide sequence: TGCGCCAGCAGCTTGGACAGGAAAGAAAAACTGTTTTTT. It translates to CASSLDRKEKLFF.

This chain joins TRBV19 and TRBJ1-5; weak D call: TRBD1 (5 bases). Looked up from germline, CDR1 is LNHDA and CDR2 is SQIVND (reference sequence). Trimming pared 6 bases from V and 10 bases from J, leaving 16 bases between. The CDR3 length is 13 residues. For the CDR3, the DNA is TGTGCCAGTAGCTCTCAGGGCGGCGGCCCCCAGCATTTT. Its protein product is CASSSQGGGPQHF.

This clone is classed as medium-sized (0.01 to 0.1%). V usage is TRBV7-3 and J usage is TRBJ2-1; 8 positions match TRBD2. V was pared by 1 base and J by 8 bases, with 10 bases of the junction left unmatched. CDR3 length: 16 amino acids. Germline loops: CDR1 SGHTA, CDR2 FQGTGA. CDR3 sequence: CASSLIGSGGSDEQFF. In DNA form, the CDR3 reads TGTGCCAGCAGCTTAATTGGGAGCGGGGGTTCGGATGAGCAGTTCTTC. Full variable domain (rest looked up from reference TRBV7-3 and TRBJ2-1): GAGVSQTPSNKVTEKGKYVELRCDPISGHTALYWYRQSLGQGPEFLIYFQGTGAADDSGLPNDRFFAVRPEGSVSTLKIQRTERGDSAVYLCASSLIGSGGSDEQFFGPGTRLTVL.

The genes are TRBV12-3 or TRBV12-4 and TRBJ2-1; TRBD1 agrees at 8 bases. The CDR3 extends over 11 amino acids. J gave up 13 bases and V 6 bases, and 5 bases lay outside the gene matches. CDR3 DNA: TGTGCCAGCAGCCAGGGGGCAGTCCAGTTCTTC. Protein: CASSQGAVQFF.

This sequence joins TRBV7-3 and TRBJ2-5; the match to TRBD2 covers 12 bases. Germline V lookup: CDR1 SGHTA, CDR2 FQGTGA. The trim removed 5 bases at V and 5 bases at J, leaving 9 bases unmatched. This CDR3 region has 16 residues. CDR3 region: CASSRLASGRGETQYF. The DNA for the CDR3 is TGTGCCAGCAGCCGACTGGCTAGCGGGAGGGGGGAGACCCAGTACTTC.

The rearrangement joins TRBV27 to TRBJ2-1; 7 bases agree with TRBD1. The trim removed 4 bases at V and 7 bases at J, leaving 1 base unmatched. Germline assignment: CDR1 MNHEY and CDR2 SMNVEV (reference sequence). The CDR3 covers 12 residues. The CDR3 protein is CASSSGQNEQFF. The CDR3 DNA sequence: TGTGCCAGCAGTTCGGGACAGAATGAGCAGTTCTTC.

This rearrangement joins TRBV27 to TRBJ1-6; tentatively, D is TRBD1 (5 bases). V dropped 3 bases and J dropped 8 bases, with 8 bases sitting between them. The CDR3 sequence is 13 residues long. Germline V CDR1 and CDR2: MNHEY, SMNVEV (reference sequence). DNA of the CDR3: TGTGCCAGCAGTTTCCGGGACTATTCACCCCTCCACTTT. Its translation is CASSFRDYSPLHF.

This chain connects TRBV20-1 to TRBJ2-1; possible D gene TRBD1, 5 bases. Per the germline V gene, CDR1 is DFQATT and CDR2 is SNEGSKA (reference sequence). The V and J ends lost 6 bases and 10 bases respectively, with 13 bases between them. CDR3 length equals 11 residues. The CDR3 sequence is CSAAGLGEQFF. The CDR3 coding sequence is TGCAGTGCCGCAGGGCTGGGGGAGCAGTTCTTC.

The genes are TRBV18 and TRBJ1-1; the match to TRBD1 covers 7 bases. Germline V lookup: CDR1 KGHSH, CDR2 LQKENI. V gave up 3 bases and J gave up 1 base; unmatched junction bases: 8. The CDR3 has 16 residues. CDR3 DNA sequence: TGTGCCAGCTCACCGACCGGGACAGCAGAGAACACTGAAGCTTTCTTT. This translates into CASSPTGTAENTEAFF.

V and J are TRBV7-2 and TRBJ1-5, with D perhaps TRBD1 (5 bases). Germline loops: CDR1 SGHTA, CDR2 FQGNSA. The CDR3 contains 16 residues. V lost 1 base and J 1 base, leaving 11 bases between the germline ends. CDR3: CASSLVGGSSNQPQHF. The CDR3 coding sequence is TGTGCCAGCAGCTTAGTTGGGGGTTCGAGCAATCAGCCCCAGCATTTT. Full variable domain (rest looked up from reference TRBV7-2 and TRBJ1-5): GAGVSQSPSNKVTEKGKDVELRCDPISGHTALYWYRQSLGQGLEFLIYFQGNSAPDKSGLPSDRFSAERTGGSVSTLTIQRTQQEDSAVYLCASSLVGGSSNQPQHFGDGTRLSIL.

This chain's CDR3 is CSAGDRDQPQHF. CDR3 nucleotide sequence: TGCAGCGCCGGGGACAGAGATCAGCCCCAGCATTTT. The chain combines TRBV29-1 with TRBJ1-5, with 7 bases aligning to TRBD1. Trimming removed 7 bases from V and 5 bases from J; junction bases left unmatched: 5. The CDR3 loop spans 12 amino acids. The germline V gene encodes CDR1 SQVTM and CDR2 ANQGSEA.

The chain links TRBV5-1 to TRBJ2-1; D is unclear. V lost 0 bases, J lost 7 bases, and 11 bases lay in between. The CDR3 spans 14 residues. Germline values: CDR1 SGHRS, CDR2 YFSETQ. In DNA, the CDR3 is TGCGCCAGCAGCTTGGCGCGCGGTGGGAATGAGCAGTTCTTC. It is translated as CASSLARGGNEQFF.

For the CDR3, the DNA is TGTGCCAGCAGTCCCTGGACTAGTTTTGCCTACGAGCAGTACTTC. Amino acid sequence: CASSPWTSFAYEQYF. This sequence joins TRBV27 and TRBJ2-7; 7 nucleotides line up with TRBD2. This CDR3 has 15 residues. Germline assignment: CDR1 MNHEY and CDR2 SMNVEV (reference sequence). V dropped 5 bases and J dropped 2; count of bases not matched to a gene: 9.

Of note for this clone: Other nucleotide sequences in the sample specify the same CDR3. The chain has TRBV7-9 and TRBJ2-1; TRBD2 matches at 9 bases. This CDR3 has 16 residues. Germline CDR1 reads SEHNR; CDR2 reads FQNEAQ (reference sequence). Trimming at V came to 0 bases and at J to 4 bases, leaving 4 bases not matched to a gene. The CDR3 region has the DNA TGTGCCAGCAGCTTAGCTCTAGCGGGGTCATACAATGAGCAGTTCTTC. Amino acid sequence: CASSLALAGSYNEQFF.

The chain is built from TRBV4-2 and TRBJ1-3, with D hard to call. Per the germline V gene, CDR1 is LGHNA and CDR2 is YNFKEQ. There are 16 residues in the CDR3. The V and J ends lost 8 bases and 0 bases respectively, with 17 bases between them. The CDR3 coding sequence is TGTGCCAGCGCTAAGGACCGGACTAACTCTGGAAACACCATATATTTT. Translating it yields CASAKDRTNSGNTIYF.

In its sample, this clone was seen once. V usage is TRBV19 and J usage is TRBJ1-5; the match to TRBD1 covers 7 bases. J lost 3 bases, V lost 6 bases, and 8 bases had no gene match. Germline V gene data show CDR1 as LNHDA and CDR2 as SQIVND (reference sequence). The CDR3 has 15 amino acids. The CDR3 bases are TGTGCCAGTAGGAGACAGGGCGCGAACAATCAGCCCCAGCATTTT. Its translation: CASRRQGANNQPQHF.

V and J are TRBV5-4 and TRBJ2-5; the match to TRBD1 covers 11 bases. The length of the CDR3 is 16 residues. J lost 1 base, V lost 2 bases, and 4 bases had no gene match. Per germline, CDR1 SGHNT and CDR2 YYREEE (reference sequence). CDR3 in amino acids: CASSLGQGASQETQYF. The CDR3 region has the DNA TGTGCCAGCAGCTTAGGACAGGGGGCCTCCCAAGAGACCCAGTACTTC.

This chain links TRBV9 with TRBJ2-7; D is perhaps TRBD1 (6 bases). Between the trimmed V and J ends, which lost 4 bases and 4 bases, there was a span of 15 bases. This CDR3 comprises 14 residues. Per the germline V gene, CDR1 is SGDLS and CDR2 is YYNGEE. The CDR3 loop reads CASSYRDITYEQYF. Written as DNA, the CDR3 is TGTGCCAGCAGCTACCGGGACATAACGTACGAGCAGTACTTC. The whole variable domain, filled in from reference TRBV9 and TRBJ2-7, reads DSGVTQTPKHLITATGQRVTLRCSPRSGDLSVYWYQQSLDQGLQFLIQYYNGEERAKGNILERFSAQQFPDLHSELNLSSLELGDSALYFCASSYRDITYEQYFGPGTRLTVT.

The chain combines TRBV14 with TRBJ2-3; possibly TRBD1 or TRBD2 for D (5 bases each). V dropped 0 bases and J dropped 4 bases, with 14 bases sitting between them. The CDR3 runs to 16 residues. Germline V gene sequence: CDR1 SGHDN, CDR2 FVKESK. CDR3 bases: TGTGCCAGCAGCCAAGAGACAGCTCTGAGGGCAGATACGCAGTATTTT. Translated, it gives CASSQETALRADTQYF.

The chain joins TRBV7-3 to TRBJ2-5, with TRBD2 identical over 14 bases. CDR3 length: 15 residues. CDR1 is SGHTA and CDR2 is FQGTGA in the germline V gene. Unmatched junction bases numbered 9, after V lost 5 bases and J lost 10 bases. CDR3 region: CASSLEGLAGDHQYF. In DNA, the CDR3 is TGTGCCAGCAGCCTCGAGGGACTAGCGGGGGACCACCAGTACTTC.

Notes on this clone: Other DNA sequences within the sample encode an identical CDR3. The chain carries TRBV27 and TRBJ1-1; a possible D gene is TRBD1 (5 bases). CDR3 size: 15 residues. The germline V gene has CDR1 MNHEY and CDR2 SMNVEV (reference sequence). V lost 0 bases, J lost 1 base, and 9 bases lay in between. This CDR3 is CASSLSRGPNTEAFF. CDR3 DNA: TGTGCCAGCAGTTTATCGCGGGGACCGAACACTGAAGCTTTCTTT.